This T cell receptor (beta chain) is drawn from a study of technical replicates of blood from a few donors. Sequenced by immunoSEQ multiplex PCR; TCRdb stores in-frame clones only, minus some. The sample shows about 82,000 clones, around 94% of them seen only once. The source is a human donor in good health. The sample was T cells isolated from PBMCs.

DNA of the CDR3: TGTGCCAGCAGCCCCCTCTACGAGCAGTACTTC. This gives the protein CASSPLYEQYF. The chain employs TRBV14 and TRBJ2-7, with D hard to call. V shed 4 bases and J shed 3 bases, with 4 bases lying between them. The germline V gene encodes CDR1 SGHDN and CDR2 FVKESK. The CDR3 consists of 11 residues.